One sample yielded the 21 T cell receptor beta chains listed below, sequenced in a study of blood T cell repertoires in COVID-19. The assay was immunoSEQ multiplex PCR, and TCRdb's table has in-frame clones only and misses some. The sample gives approximately 24,000 clones, around 87% of which show up once; less than 30% is in the top ten. Sequencing was performed on peripheral blood. Receptors originate from a human donor with active COVID-19. The donor label of this sample is uncertain.

The chain carries TRBV3-1 (or the pseudogene TRBV3-2) and TRBJ2-1; D is perhaps TRBD2 (5 bases). The germline gives CDR1 LGHDT, CDR2 YNNKEL (reference sequence). CDR3 length: 15 amino acids. V dropped 0 bases and J dropped 7 bases, with 13 bases sitting between them. CDR3 loop: CASSQELGLRNEQFF. CDR3 DNA sequence: TGTGCCAGCAGCCAAGAACTAGGGCTCCGGAATGAGCAGTTCTTC.

The chain joins TRBV11-2 to TRBJ2-1, with 9 positions matching TRBD2. Unmatched junction bases numbered 5, after V lost 0 bases and J lost 8 bases. This CDR3 comprises 15 residues. CDR1 and CDR2 (germline): SGHAT, FQNNGV. For the CDR3, the DNA is TGTGCCAGCAGCTTAGAACCTAGCGGGATCGATGAGCAGTTCTTC. This gives the protein CASSLEPSGIDEQFF.

This chain uses TRBV6-2 or TRBV6-3 with TRBJ2-7; TRBD2 might be the D (5 bases). The CDR3 is made up of 13 amino acids. Germline V CDR1 and CDR2: MNHEY, SVGEGT. The V end lost 6 bases, the J end lost 2 bases, and 11 bases lay between the germline ends. CDR3 DNA sequence: TGTGCCAGCAGCCGATCCGGGACCTACGAGCAGTACTTC. It codes for CASSRSGTYEQYF.

V gene TRBV29-1 combines with J gene TRBJ2-3; TRBD2 matches at 7 bases. The V gene's germline CDR1 is SQVTM and CDR2 ANQGSEA. V was pared by 7 bases and J by 2 bases, with 6 bases of the junction left unmatched. This CDR3 has 13 amino acids. The CDR3 nucleotides read TGCAGCGGCGTCCGGGACTACACAGATACGCAGTATTTT. Amino acids: CSGVRDYTDTQYF.

The chain is built from TRBV3-1 (or the pseudogene TRBV3-2) and TRBJ2-2; TRBD1 matches at 8 bases. V was pared by 4 bases and J by 4 bases, with 8 bases of the junction left unmatched. CDR1 and CDR2 (germline): LGHDT, YNNKEL (reference sequence). CDR3 length: 16 amino acids. The CDR3 is CASSPRTGRTTGELFF. The CDR3, as DNA: TGTGCCAGCAGCCCCCGGACAGGGCGCACCACCGGGGAGCTGTTTTTT.

This chain connects TRBV5-5 to TRBJ1-1; no clear D. V lost 0 bases to trimming and J lost 0 bases, with 6 bases between them. This CDR3 comprises 14 residues. From germline, CDR1 is SGHKS and CDR2 YYEKEE (reference sequence). The CDR3 region has the DNA TGTGCCAGCAGCTTGGACTTGATGAACACTGAAGCTTTCTTT. Its protein is CASSLDLMNTEAFF. Full variable domain (outside the CDR3, taken from reference TRBV5-5 and TRBJ1-1): DAGVTQSPTHLIKTRGQQVTLRCSPISGHKSVSWYQQVLGQGPQFIFQYYEKEERGRGNFPDRFSARQFPNYSSELNVNALLLGDSALYLCASSLDLMNTEAFFGQGTRLTVV.

The rearrangement uses TRBV2 and TRBJ2-3; 11 nucleotides agree with TRBD1. Germline V gene data show CDR1 as SNHLY and CDR2 as FYNNEI. The CDR3 sequence is 15 residues long. The trim removed 1 base at V and 5 bases at J, leaving 2 bases unmatched. CDR3 in DNA: TGTGCCAGCAGTGAAGAGGACAGGGGGCGAGATACGCAGTATTTT. Its protein is CASSEEDRGRDTQYF. Together with reference TRBV2 and TRBJ2-3, the CDR3 gives the full variable domain: EPEVTQTPSHQVTQMGQEVILRCVPISNHLYFYWYRQILGQKVEFLVSFYNNEISEKSEIFDDQFSVERPDGSNFTLKIRSTKLEDSAMYFCASSEEDRGRDTQYFGPGTRLTVL.

This sequence joins TRBV3-1 (or the pseudogene TRBV3-2) and TRBJ1-1; D gene uncertain. CDR3 length: 14 residues. The V end was cut by 4 bases, the J end by 1 base, with 10 bases between. From germline, CDR1 is LGHDT and CDR2 YNNKEL (reference sequence). The CDR3 DNA follows: TGTGCCAGCAGCCCGAAGAGACAGAACACTGAAGCTTTCTTT. This translates into CASSPKRQNTEAFF.

This clone has just a few counts. V is TRBV4-1 and J is TRBJ1-5; weak D call: TRBD1 (5 bases). This CDR3 is 20 amino acids long. V lost 4 bases, J lost 0 bases, and 25 bases lay in between. Germline CDR1 reads MGHRA; CDR2 reads YSYEKL. The CDR3 here is CASSRVAPPKTAYSNQPQHF. CDR3 sequence (DNA): TGCGCCAGCAGCCGCGTAGCCCCCCCTAAGACAGCGTATAGCAATCAGCCCCAGCATTTT.

The V gene is TRBV4-3, the J gene TRBJ2-2; 9 nucleotides align to TRBD1. Germline lookup yields CDR1 LGHNA and CDR2 YSLEER. Unmatched junction bases numbered 1, after V lost 3 bases and J lost 5 bases. CDR3 size: 14 residues. The DNA of the CDR3 is TGCGCCAGCAGCCAGGGGACAGGGACCGGGGAGCTGTTTTTT. Protein sequence: CASSQGTGTGELFF.

The gene calls are TRBV7-2 and TRBJ2-5; D is uncertain. Germline V gene lookup returns CDR1 SGHTA and CDR2 FQGNSA. The CDR3 has 16 amino acids. The ends were cut back, 0 bases at V and 5 bases at J, with 16 bases in the middle. The CDR3: CASSLARISYGETQYF. CDR3 sequence (DNA): TGTGCCAGCAGCTTAGCGCGGATCTCGTACGGGGAGACCCAGTACTTC.

The J gene is TRBJ2-1, the V gene TRBV6-2 or TRBV6-3, with D tentatively TRBD1 (6 bases). CDR3 size: 15 residues. The germline CDR1 and CDR2 sequences are MNHEY and SVGEGT. The V end was cut by 6 bases, the J end by 7 bases, with 19 bases between. The CDR3 DNA reads TGTGCCAGCAGCCCAACAGGGCCGGCAGGGAATGAGCAGTTCTTC. Protein: CASSPTGPAGNEQFF.

The chain has TRBV27 and TRBJ2-7; 7 nucleotides agree with TRBD1. Germline trimming cut 6 bases from V and 2 bases from J; bases unmatched to any gene: 13. The germline gives CDR1 MNHEY, CDR2 SMNVEV (reference sequence). The CDR3 totals 16 residues. The CDR3 region is CASRSLGQEEPYEQYF. In nucleotides, the CDR3 is TGTGCCAGCAGATCTCTAGGACAGGAAGAACCCTACGAGCAGTACTTC.

The J gene is TRBJ2-3, the V gene TRBV7-2; D is possibly TRBD1 (5 bases). V lost 5 bases and J 3 bases, leaving 18 bases between the germline ends. CDR3 size: 16 residues. CDR1 is SGHTA and CDR2 is FQGNSA in the germline V gene. The CDR3 protein is CASSALGPKGTDTQYF. The CDR3 DNA sequence: TGTGCCAGCAGCGCCCTTGGGCCCAAGGGGACAGATACGCAGTATTTT.

A few counts support this clone. The chain couples TRBV7-8 to TRBJ2-1, with a possible D match to TRBD2 (7 bases). Germline CDR1 and CDR2: SGHVS and FQNEAQ. V was cut by 6 bases and J by 2 bases, with 20 bases left in between. There are 17 residues in the CDR3. In DNA, the CDR3 is TGTGCCAGCAGTCCATATGGGGGGGCGGGTCCCTACAATGAGCAGTTCTTC. Its translation is CASSPYGGAGPYNEQFF.

The rearrangement links TRBV5-4 to TRBJ2-3, with 11 bases identical to TRBD2. The ends lost 0 bases at V and 1 base at J; junction bases unmatched: 1. Germline V gives CDR1 SGHNT, CDR2 YYREEE (reference sequence). CDR3 length: 16 residues. In DNA, the CDR3 is TGTGCCAGCAGCTTGGCTAGCGGGGGGCGCACAGATACGCAGTATTTT. The encoded protein is CASSLASGGRTDTQYF. Full variable domain (outside the CDR3, taken from reference TRBV5-4 and TRBJ2-3): ETGVTQSPTHLIKTRGQQVTLRCSSQSGHNTVSWYQQALGQGPQFIFQYYREEENGRGNFPPRFSGLQFPNYSSELNVNALELDDSALYLCASSLASGGRTDTQYFGPGTRLTVL.

The gene calls are TRBV9 and TRBJ2-3, with a possible D match to TRBD2 (5 bases). The CDR3 is made up of 15 amino acids. V lost 0 bases, J lost 2 bases, and 10 bases lay in between. Looked up from germline, CDR1 is SGDLS and CDR2 is YYNGEE. This CDR3 is CASSVAGVFTDTQYF. In nucleotides, the CDR3 is TGTGCCAGCAGCGTAGCCGGGGTTTTCACAGATACGCAGTATTTT.

This chain links TRBV7-8 with TRBJ2-1; D is ambiguous. Germline lookup yields CDR1 SGHVS and CDR2 FQNEAQ. CDR3 length: 14 residues. V gave up 2 bases and J gave up 8 bases, with 13 bases separating them. The CDR3 coding sequence is TGTGCCAGCAGCTTATACGCTATGGGCGATGAGCAGTTCTTC. Its translation: CASSLYAMGDEQFF.

This rearrangement joins TRBV19 to TRBJ2-7, with 8 bases identical to TRBD1. V lost 11 bases and J lost 2; bases outside the gene matches: 5. Germline V gives CDR1 LNHDA, CDR2 SQIVND (reference sequence). CDR3 length: 12 amino acids. The CDR3 sequence: CASQGEAYEQYF. In DNA form, the CDR3 reads TGTGCCTCACAGGGGGAAGCCTACGAGCAGTACTTC. The full variable domain, with the rest looked up from reference TRBV19 and TRBJ2-7, is DGGITQSPKYLFRKEGQNVTLSCEQNLNHDAMYWYRQDPGQGLRLIYYSQIVNDFQKGDIAEGYSVSREKKESFPLTVTSAQKNPTAFYLCASQGEAYEQYFGPGTRLTVT.

This rearrangement joins TRBV5-6 to TRBJ2-1, with 8 bases identical to TRBD2. The CDR3 contains 13 residues. Trimming took 7 bases from V and 5 from J; bases not matched to a gene: 5. CDR1 is SGHDT and CDR2 is YYEEEE in the germline V gene. Here the CDR3 reads CASRLAPNNEQFF. The CDR3 region has the DNA TGTGCCAGCCGACTAGCGCCCAACAATGAGCAGTTCTTC. The variable domain in full, completed from reference TRBV5-6 and TRBJ2-1, reads DAGVTQSPTHLIKTRGQQVTLRCSPKSGHDTVSWYQQALGQGPQFIFQYYEEEERQRGNFPDRFSGHQFPNYSSELNVNALLLGDSALYLCASRLAPNNEQFFGPGTRLTVL.

The rearrangement links TRBV6-6 to TRBJ2-7; a possible D gene is TRBD2 (6 bases). Germline V gene lookup returns CDR1 MNHNY and CDR2 SVGAGI (reference sequence). Trimming pared 8 bases from V and 0 bases from J, leaving 14 bases between. The CDR3 covers 14 residues. CDR3 loop: CASGGVADSYEQYF. CDR3 bases: TGTGCCAGCGGTGGTGTAGCGGACTCCTACGAGCAGTACTTC.